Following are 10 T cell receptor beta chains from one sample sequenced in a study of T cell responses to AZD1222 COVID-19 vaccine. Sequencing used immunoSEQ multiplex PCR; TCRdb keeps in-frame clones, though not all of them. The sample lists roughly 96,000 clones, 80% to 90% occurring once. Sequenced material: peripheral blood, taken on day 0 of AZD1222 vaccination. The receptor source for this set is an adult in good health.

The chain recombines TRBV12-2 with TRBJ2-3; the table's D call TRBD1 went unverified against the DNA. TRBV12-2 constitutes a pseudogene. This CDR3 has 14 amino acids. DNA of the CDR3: TGTGCAAGTCGCTTGGAGGGGGCCACAGATACGCAGTATTTT. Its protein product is CASRLEGATDTQYF.

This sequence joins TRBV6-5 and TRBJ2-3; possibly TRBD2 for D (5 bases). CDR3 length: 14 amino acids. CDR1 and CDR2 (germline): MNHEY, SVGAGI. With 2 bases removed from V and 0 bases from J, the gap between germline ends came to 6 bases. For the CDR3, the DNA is TGTGCCAGCAGTTACGGCGGGAGCACAGATACGCAGTATTTT. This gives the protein CASSYGGSTDTQYF.

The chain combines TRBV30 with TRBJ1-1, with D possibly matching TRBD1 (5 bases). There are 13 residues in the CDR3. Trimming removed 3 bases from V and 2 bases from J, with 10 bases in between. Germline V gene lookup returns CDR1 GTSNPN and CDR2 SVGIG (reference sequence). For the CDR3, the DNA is TGTGCCTGGAGCCCCCAGGGAAACACTGAAGCTTTCTTT. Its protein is CAWSPQGNTEAFF.

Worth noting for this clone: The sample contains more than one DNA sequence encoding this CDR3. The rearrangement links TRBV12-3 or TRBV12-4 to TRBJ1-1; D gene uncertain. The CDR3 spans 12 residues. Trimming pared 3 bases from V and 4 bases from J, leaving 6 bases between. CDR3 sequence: CASSLGRTEAFF. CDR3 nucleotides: TGTGCCAGCAGTTTGGGCCGCACTGAAGCTTTCTTT.

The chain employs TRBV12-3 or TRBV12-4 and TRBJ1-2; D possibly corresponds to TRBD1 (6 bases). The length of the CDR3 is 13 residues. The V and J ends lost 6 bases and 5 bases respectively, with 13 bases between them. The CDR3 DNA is TGTGCCAGCAGGATAAGAGGGGGTTATGGCTACACCTTC. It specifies CASRIRGGYGYTF.

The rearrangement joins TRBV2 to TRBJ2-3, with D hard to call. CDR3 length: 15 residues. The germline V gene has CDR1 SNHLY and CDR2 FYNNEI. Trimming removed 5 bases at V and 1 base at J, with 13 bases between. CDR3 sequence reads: CASSSIASRTDTQYF. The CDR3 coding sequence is TGTGCCAGCAGTTCTATAGCTTCCCGCACAGATACGCAGTATTTT.

This chain's CDR3 is CASSQDGTVTDTQYF. The CDR3 region has the DNA TGCGCCAGCAGCCAAGACGGGACCGTCACAGATACGCAGTATTTT. The chain is built from TRBV4-1 and TRBJ2-3; the D call may be TRBD1 or TRBD2 (5 bases each). The V gene lost 0 bases and the J gene lost 2 bases, with 9 bases spanning the gap. CDR1 is MGHRA and CDR2 is YSYEKL in the germline V gene. The CDR3 totals 15 residues.

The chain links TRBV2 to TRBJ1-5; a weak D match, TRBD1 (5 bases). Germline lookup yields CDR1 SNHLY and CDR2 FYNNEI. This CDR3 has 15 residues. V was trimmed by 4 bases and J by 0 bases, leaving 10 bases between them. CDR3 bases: TGTGCCAGCAGTGTGCTGGGGGGTAGCAATCAGCCCCAGCATTTT. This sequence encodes CASSVLGGSNQPQHF.

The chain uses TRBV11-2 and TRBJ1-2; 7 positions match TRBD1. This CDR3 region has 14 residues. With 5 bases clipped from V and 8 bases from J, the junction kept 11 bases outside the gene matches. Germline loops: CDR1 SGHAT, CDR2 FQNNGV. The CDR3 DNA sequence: TGTGCCAGCAGCCCCGACGGACGACAGGGCGGCTACACCTTC. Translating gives CASSPDGRQGGYTF.

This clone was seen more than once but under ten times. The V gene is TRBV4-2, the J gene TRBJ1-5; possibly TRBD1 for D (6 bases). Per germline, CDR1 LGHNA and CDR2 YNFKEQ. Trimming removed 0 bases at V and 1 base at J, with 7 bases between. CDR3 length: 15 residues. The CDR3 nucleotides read TGTGCCAGCAGCCAAGATGGGGGCAGCAATCAGCCCCAGCATTTT. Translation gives CASSQDGGSNQPQHF.